These 30 T cell receptor beta chains came from one sample sequenced in a study of beta chain features in type 1 diabetes. Broader study findings: Type 1 diabetes patients showed a moderate but significant shortening of TCRB CDR3s in all four CD4+ subsets.

Their specific antigens are unknown. Since all of the isolated RNA was reverse transcribed, expressed TCRB transcripts were what got sequenced. Clones were sequenced by immunoSEQ multiplex PCR, and TCRdb holds only the in-frame ones, with some missing. Counted here are 200,000 to 250,000 clones, approximately 13% occurring once; the ten biggest clones make up about 0.019%. Material for sequencing was naive CD4+ T cells from blood. Source of these receptors: a man between 25 and 39 years old with type 1 diabetes.

This clone was counted between two and nine times. The J gene is TRBJ2-6, the V gene TRBV5-8; D ambiguous. V was shortened by 0 bases and J by 3 bases, with 10 bases between the two germline ends. The CDR3 runs to 16 residues. Germline values: CDR1 SGHTS, CDR2 YDEGEE. The CDR3 here is CASSLGAGSGANVLTF. DNA for the CDR3: TGTGCCAGCAGCTTGGGGGCAGGTAGTGGGGCCAACGTCCTGACTTTC.

The CDR3 nucleotides read TGTGCCAGCAGCCCTACCAAAGACAGCTTTGGAAAGCAGTACTTC. This sequence encodes CASSPTKDSFGKQYF. The chain carries TRBV7-2 and TRBJ2-7; D might be TRBD1 (5 bases). Germline-derived CDR1 and CDR2 are SGHTA and FQGNSA. Trimming took off 5 bases at V and 8 bases at J, with 22 bases between the two ends. The CDR3 runs to 15 residues. Looking up the rest from reference TRBV7-2 and TRBJ2-7 gives the full variable domain: GAGVSQSPSNKVTEKGKDVELRCDPISGHTALYWYRQSLGQGLEFLIYFQGNSAPDKSGLPSDRFSAERTGGSVSTLTIQRTQQEDSAVYLCASSPTKDSFGKQYFGPGTRLTVT.

The table lists this clone with a few counts. The chain employs TRBV10-3 and TRBJ2-3; 8 nucleotides align to TRBD2. Trimming cost V 3 bases and J 4 bases; bases outside gene matches: 3. The germline V gene has CDR1 ENHRY and CDR2 SYGVKD. This CDR3 contains 14 residues. The CDR3 reads CAISEGTSPDTQYF. The DNA of the CDR3 is TGTGCCATCAGTGAAGGGACTAGTCCAGATACGCAGTATTTT.

This clone was counted between two and nine times. The chain links TRBV21-1 to TRBJ1-5; the table assigns TRBD1, which was not confirmed against the DNA. TRBV21-1 is a pseudogene locus. CDR3 length: 14 residues. For the CDR3, the DNA is TGTGCCAGCAGCAAGCAGGGGCAAAATCAGCCCCAGCATTTT. Its protein product is CASSKQGQNQPQHF.

This chain connects TRBV5-1 to TRBJ2-1; D might be TRBD1 (6 bases). In germline, CDR1 is SGHRS, CDR2 YFSETQ. This CDR3 is built from 17 residues. Trimming cost V 0 bases and J 0 bases, with 13 bases left between them. The CDR3 is CASSLVAGASSYNEQFF. CDR3 DNA sequence: TGCGCCAGCAGCTTGGTGGCAGGGGCGAGCTCCTACAATGAGCAGTTCTTC.

The chain joins TRBV11-2 to TRBJ2-3; 8 bases align to TRBD1. Germline V gene lookup returns CDR1 SGHAT and CDR2 FQNNGV. Trimming at V came to 1 base and at J to 6 bases, leaving 3 bases not matched to a gene. The CDR3 length is 14 residues. The CDR3 DNA follows: TGTGCCAGCAGCTTAGGGACAGGGTACGATACGCAGTATTTT. Protein: CASSLGTGYDTQYF.

Only a few counts were recorded for this clone. This chain joins TRBV7-9 and TRBJ2-4, with D hard to call. This CDR3 has 17 residues. CDR1 SEHNR and CDR2 FQNEAQ come from the germline V gene (reference sequence). Trimming took 1 base from V and 5 from J, leaving 18 bases between them. The CDR3 DNA reads as TGTGCCAGCAGCTTAGTATTCGGCGTGGAGCCGCAAAACATTCAGTACTTC. Protein product: CASSLVFGVEPQNIQYF.

This clone occurred a few times. The same CDR3 also results from other DNA sequences found in this sample. The chain employs TRBV5-1 and TRBJ2-3; D unresolved. CDR3 length: 14 amino acids. V gave up 0 bases and J gave up 2 bases, with 7 bases separating them. Germline CDR1 and CDR2: SGHRS and YFSETQ. In nucleotides, the CDR3 is TGCGCCAGCAGCTTGGCGGGTCTCACAGATACGCAGTATTTT. Its protein is CASSLAGLTDTQYF.

This clone was recorded once. This chain links TRBV7-8 with TRBJ1-5; D unclear. The CDR3 runs to 14 residues. Trimming left V 1 base short and J 4 bases short, with 8 bases between. CDR1 is SGHVS, CDR2 FQNEAQ, per germline. Written as DNA, the CDR3 is TGTGCCAGCAGCTTAGTTCAGTGGAATCAGCCCCAGCATTTT. Protein sequence: CASSLVQWNQPQHF.

There are a few counts of this clone. The genes are TRBV29-1 and TRBJ2-7, with D perhaps TRBD2 (5 bases). Germline V CDR1 and CDR2: SQVTM, ANQGSEA. V was cut by 5 bases and J by 7 bases, with 12 bases left in between. The CDR3 totals 11 residues. CDR3 sequence (DNA): TGCAGCGTTTTGTCTAGCAGGGAGCAGTACTTC. Protein sequence: CSVLSSREQYF.

This clone was seen more than once but under ten times. This chain uses TRBV29-1 with TRBJ2-3; a weak D match, TRBD2 (5 bases). Germline V gene data show CDR1 as SQVTM and CDR2 as ANQGSEA. The CDR3 consists of 14 residues. Trimming removed 6 bases at V and 2 bases at J, with 15 bases between. In DNA, the CDR3 is TGCAGCGTCGGGCCCGGACTCCACACAGATACGCAGTATTTT. Encoded protein: CSVGPGLHTDTQYF.

This clone has more than one count but fewer than ten. This chain uses TRBV11-2 with TRBJ2-7; 7 positions agree with TRBD2. This CDR3 is 16 amino acids long. The V segment lost 1 base and the J segment 4 bases; nucleotides outside the gene matches: 10. CDR1 and CDR2 from the germline V gene are SGHAT and FQNNGV. CDR3 in amino acids: CASSLVRAGEKYEQYF. DNA for the CDR3: TGTGCCAGCAGCTTAGTGAGGGCGGGAGAGAAGTACGAGCAGTACTTC.

This clone came up a few times. The gene calls are TRBV5-1 and TRBJ2-2; D is uncertain. Germline CDR1 SGHRS, CDR2 YFSETQ. The CDR3 totals 14 residues. V lost 4 bases to trimming and J lost 3 bases, with 10 bases between them. This CDR3 is CASSPDTYTGELFF. The CDR3, as DNA: TGCGCCAGCAGCCCCGACACATACACCGGGGAGCTGTTTTTT.

V is TRBV9 and J is TRBJ2-5; TRBD1 matches at 7 bases. The germline CDR1 and CDR2 sequences are SGDLS and YYNGEE. J lost 4 bases, V lost 1 base, and 4 bases had no gene match. CDR3 length: 14 amino acids. CDR3 region: CASSVRTGPETQYF. In DNA, the CDR3 is TGTGCCAGCAGCGTAAGGACAGGACCAGAGACCCAGTACTTC. Drawing the rest from reference TRBV9 and TRBJ2-5, the complete variable domain is DSGVTQTPKHLITATGQRVTLRCSPRSGDLSVYWYQQSLDQGLQFLIQYYNGEERAKGNILERFSAQQFPDLHSELNLSSLELGDSALYFCASSVRTGPETQYFGPGTRLLVL.

This clone was recorded a few times. The V gene is TRBV25-1, the J gene TRBJ2-7; 8 positions match TRBD1. CDR1 and CDR2 from the germline V gene are MGHDK and SYGVNS. The CDR3 consists of 15 residues. V gave up 6 bases and J gave up 2 bases; unmatched junction bases: 9. The CDR3 here is CASSEAQGGTYEQYF. The DNA of the CDR3 is TGTGCCAGCAGCGAAGCACAGGGGGGCACCTACGAGCAGTACTTC.

This clone appeared a few times. V gene TRBV5-1 combines with J gene TRBJ2-5, with D maybe TRBD1 (6 bases). CDR1 and CDR2 (germline): SGHRS, YFSETQ. The CDR3 is 14 amino acids. Trimming took off 0 bases at V and 5 bases at J, with 11 bases between the two ends. The CDR3 is CASSLVRGSETQYF. CDR3 nucleotide sequence: TGCGCCAGCAGCTTGGTCAGGGGATCCGAGACCCAGTACTTC. The full variable domain, in which reference TRBV5-1 and TRBJ2-5 provide the parts outside the CDR3, is KAGVTQTPRYLIKTRGQQVTLSCSPISGHRSVSWYQQTPGQGLQFLFEYFSETQRNKGNFPGRFSGRQFSNSRSEMNVSTLELGDSALYLCASSLVRGSETQYFGPGTRLLVL.

The chain recombines TRBV30 with TRBJ1-5; tentatively, D is TRBD1 (6 bases). CDR1 and CDR2 from the germline V gene are GTSNPN and SVGIG (reference sequence). This CDR3 has 15 residues. V was trimmed by 0 bases and J by 7 bases, leaving 16 bases between them. The CDR3 coding sequence is TGTGCCTGGAGTGTATACGGGCAGGGGAAACAGCCCCAGCATTTT. Translation gives CAWSVYGQGKQPQHF.

This clone came up a few times. The chain combines TRBV5-1 with TRBJ2-4; D is undetermined. Trimming cost V 0 bases and J 7 bases, with 8 bases left between them. The CDR3 runs 13 residues. Germline CDR1 is SGHRS and CDR2 is YFSETQ. The CDR3 DNA sequence: TGCGCCAGCAGCTTGGGAGGCCTCAACATTCAGTACTTC. Amino acids: CASSLGGLNIQYF.

This clone was detected a few times. The chain couples TRBV4-1 to TRBJ2-5; D perhaps matches TRBD2 (5 bases). Trimming cost V 3 bases and J 1 base, with 6 bases left between them. The CDR3 sequence is 13 residues long. Germline V gene sequence: CDR1 MGHRA, CDR2 YSYEKL. DNA for the CDR3: TGCGCCAGCAGCCAGCTAGCCCAAGAGACCCAGTACTTC. It encodes CASSQLAQETQYF.

This clone was counted between two and nine times. This chain uses TRBV30 with TRBJ2-7, with 10 bases identical to TRBD2. Germline V gene lookup returns CDR1 GTSNPN and CDR2 SVGIG (reference sequence). The CDR3 covers 15 residues. Trimming took 0 bases from V and 5 from J; bases not matched to a gene: 7. In nucleotides, the CDR3 is TGTGCCTGGAGTGTAGGGCCTAGCGGGAGCAACGAGCAGTACTTC. Its protein product is CAWSVGPSGSNEQYF.

In its sample, this clone was seen a few times. The rearrangement joins TRBV15 to TRBJ2-7, with D unclear. The CDR3 loop spans 11 amino acids. Trimming stripped 0 bases from V and 7 bases from J, with 4 bases between. Germline V CDR1 and CDR2: LNHNV, YYDKDF (reference sequence). The CDR3 coding sequence is TGTGCCACCAGCAGAGATCAAGAGCAGTACTTC. Amino acids: CATSRDQEQYF.

On this clone: Sequence at one end of the junction differs from germline and may be a read error. V gene TRBV30 combines with J gene TRBJ2-4; TRBD2 agrees at 9 bases. Germline values: CDR1 GTSNPN, CDR2 SVGIG (reference sequence). The CDR3 has 16 residues. CDR3 in amino acids: CAWSVAGLAAENIQYF. CDR3 coding DNA: TGTGCCTGGAGTGTAGCGGGACTAGCAGCCGAAAACATTCAGTACTTC.

This clone was seen a few times. The sample carries other DNA sequences with the same CDR3. The chain links TRBV2 to TRBJ2-1; TRBD1 is a possible D gene (5 bases). The length of the CDR3 is 12 residues. Germline CDR1 reads SNHLY; CDR2 reads FYNNEI. Deletions cut 4 bases from V and 8 bases from J, with 9 bases between. The CDR3 coding sequence is TGTGCCAGCAGTGCCCAGGGCTATGAGCAGTTCTTC. Amino acid sequence: CASSAQGYEQFF.

This clone appeared a few times. The genes are TRBV30 and TRBJ2-3; weak D call: TRBD2 (5 bases). V lost 1 base to trimming and J lost 1 base, with 6 bases between them. CDR3 length equals 13 residues. Germline lookup yields CDR1 GTSNPN and CDR2 SVGIG (reference sequence). The CDR3 sequence: CAWSGGRTDTQYF. CDR3 bases: TGTGCCTGGAGTGGAGGGCGCACAGATACGCAGTATTTT.

The V gene is TRBV7-9, the J gene TRBJ2-5; TRBD2 matches 11 bases. The CDR3 has 16 amino acids. CDR1 and CDR2 (germline): SEHNR, FQNEAQ (reference sequence). The V segment lost 5 bases and the J segment 4 bases; nucleotides outside the gene matches: 9. DNA for the CDR3: TGTGCCAGCAGCGTTAGCGGGAGGGCCTTTCCAGAGACCCAGTACTTC. The encoded protein is CASSVSGRAFPETQYF.

This clone was seen a handful of times. The rearrangement links TRBV6-6 to TRBJ2-5; D not resolved. The CDR3 sequence is 14 residues long. Germline V CDR1 and CDR2: MNHNY, SVGAGI (reference sequence). Trimming pared 2 bases from V and 4 bases from J, leaving 11 bases between. CDR3 nucleotide sequence: TGTGCCAGCAGTTACCCTCTAGGCGGAGAGACCCAGTACTTC. Amino acid sequence: CASSYPLGGETQYF.

The chain combines TRBV7-2 with TRBJ2-7; D unresolved. Germline CDR1 is SGHTA and CDR2 is FQGNSA. The CDR3 is made up of 13 amino acids. V was clipped by 4 bases and J by 2 bases, with 9 bases between them. The CDR3: CASSSTVTYEQYF. In DNA form, the CDR3 reads TGTGCCAGCAGCTCCACGGTTACCTACGAGCAGTACTTC.

The genes are TRBV19 and TRBJ2-7, with TRBD2 as a possible D gene (6 bases). V lost 11 bases and J lost 7, with 15 bases in between. The CDR3 has 11 residues. CDR1 LNHDA and CDR2 SQIVND come from the germline V gene (reference sequence). This CDR3 reads CASQAGLEQYF. The CDR3 nucleotides are TGTGCCTCCCAAGCCGGACTAGAGCAGTACTTC.

The DNA for the CDR3 is TGCGCCAGCCGATCGGAGGGGGCAGGTGGCTACACCTTC. Its translation: CASRSEGAGGYTF. The V call is TRBV5-1, the J call TRBJ1-2, with 7 bases matching TRBD1. V dropped 7 bases and J dropped 7; count of bases not matched to a gene: 10. Germline V lookup: CDR1 SGHRS, CDR2 YFSETQ. CDR3 length equals 13 residues.

This clone was observed once. The chain is built from TRBV27 and TRBJ2-7, with 7 bases fitting TRBD2. V lost 4 bases to trimming and J lost 7 bases; unmatched junction nucleotides: 13. The CDR3 extends over 15 amino acids. Germline lookup yields CDR1 MNHEY and CDR2 SMNVEV (reference sequence). The CDR3 DNA reads as TGTGCCAGCAGTTCCAATCTAGCGGCAGAAGGGGAGCAGTACTTC. It translates to CASSSNLAAEGEQYF.